These 2 T cell receptor beta chains originate from one sample sequenced in a study of neurological immune-mediated disorders. TCRdb used MiXCR to reprocess the 5' RACE reads, holding one entry per CDR3 protein. Counted here are 95,000 or so distinct CDR3 sequences, around 3.3% occurring once; the ten biggest clones make up 5% to 6.5%. The sample comprised PBMCs. These receptors all stem from a young woman with multiple sclerosis.

This clonotype was recorded many times. The chain uses TRBV6-2 or TRBV6-3 and TRBJ2-7, with TRBD1 as a possible D gene (5 bases). Germline values: CDR1 MNHEY, CDR2 SVGEGT. V was pared by 0 bases and J by 1 base, with 19 bases between. The CDR3 is 18 residues long. CDR3 sequence (DNA): TGTGCCAGCAGTTACTCGAGGTCCGGTCTCGCAGGGTCCTACGAGCAGTACTTC. Protein product: CASSYSRSGLAGSYEQYF.

In this sample, this clonotype turned up many times. The V call is TRBV10-3, the J call TRBJ2-5; D is undetermined. From germline, CDR1 is ENHRY and CDR2 SYGVKD. The CDR3 sequence is 14 residues long. Trimming shortened V by 4 bases and J by 4 bases, and 13 bases separated the two germline ends. In DNA, the CDR3 is TGTGCCATCAGTGCCCGGACCCAGGCAGAGACCCAGTACTTC. Residues: CAISARTQAETQYF.